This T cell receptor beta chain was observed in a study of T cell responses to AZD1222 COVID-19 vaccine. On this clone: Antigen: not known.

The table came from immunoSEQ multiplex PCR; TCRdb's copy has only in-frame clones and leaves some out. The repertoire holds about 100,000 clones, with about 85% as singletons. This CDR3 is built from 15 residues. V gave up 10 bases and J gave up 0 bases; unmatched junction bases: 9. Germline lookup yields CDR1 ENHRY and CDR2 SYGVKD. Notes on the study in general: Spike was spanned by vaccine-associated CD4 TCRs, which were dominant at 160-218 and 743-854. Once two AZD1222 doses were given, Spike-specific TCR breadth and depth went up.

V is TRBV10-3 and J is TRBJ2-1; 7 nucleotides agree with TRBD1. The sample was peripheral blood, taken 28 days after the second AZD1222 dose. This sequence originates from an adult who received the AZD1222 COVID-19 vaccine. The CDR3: CATVEDRSSYNEQFF. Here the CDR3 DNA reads TGTGCCACTGTTGAGGACAGGAGCTCCTACAATGAGCAGTTCTTC.